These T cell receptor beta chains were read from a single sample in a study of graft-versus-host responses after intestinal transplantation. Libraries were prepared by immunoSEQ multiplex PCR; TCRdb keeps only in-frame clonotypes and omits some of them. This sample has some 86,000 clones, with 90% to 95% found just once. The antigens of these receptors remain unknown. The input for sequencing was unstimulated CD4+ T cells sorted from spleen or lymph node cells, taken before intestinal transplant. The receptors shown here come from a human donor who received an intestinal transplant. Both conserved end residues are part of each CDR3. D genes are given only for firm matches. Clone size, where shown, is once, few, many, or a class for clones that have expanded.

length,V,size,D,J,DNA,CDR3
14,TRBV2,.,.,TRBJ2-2,TGTGCCAGCAAAGGACAGACGAACACCGGGGAGCTGTTTTTT,CASKGQTNTGELFF
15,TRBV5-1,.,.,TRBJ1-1,TGCGCCAGCAGCTTGGTAGTAGCCATGAACACTGAAGCTTTCTTT,CASSLVVAMNTEAFF
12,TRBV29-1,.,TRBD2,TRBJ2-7,TGCAGCGTTGACCGCGGGGGAGTCGAGCAGTACTTC,CSVDRGGVEQYF
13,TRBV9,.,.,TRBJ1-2,TGTGCCAGCAGCGCCTCAGGTGGCTATGGCTACACCTTC,CASSASGGYGYTF
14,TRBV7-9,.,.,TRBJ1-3,TGTGCCAGCAGCTCTAGTGGCGGTTCCAACACCATATATTTT,CASSSSGGSNTIYF
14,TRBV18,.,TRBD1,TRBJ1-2,TGTGCCAGCGGACAGGGAGCCCTTAACTATGGCTACACCTTC,CASGQGALNYGYTF
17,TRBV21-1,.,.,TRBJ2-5,TGTGCCAGCAGCAAAGTGAAATTTCGACAGCTACAAGAGACCCAGTACTTC,CASSKVKFRQLQETQYF
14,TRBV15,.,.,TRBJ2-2,TGTGCCACCAGCAGACCGGGAAACGCCGGGGAGCTGTTTTTT,CATSRPGNAGELFF
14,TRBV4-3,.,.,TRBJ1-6,TGCGCCAGCAGCCAAGGGACGGGAAATTCACCCCTCCACTTT,CASSQGTGNSPLHF
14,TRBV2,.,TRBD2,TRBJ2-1,TGTGCCAGTACCGGGACTAGGGTCTACAATGAGCAGTTCTTC,CASTGTRVYNEQFF
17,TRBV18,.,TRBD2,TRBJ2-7,TGTGCCAGCTCACCCCGAGGGACTAGTGACTTCTCCTACGAGCAGTACTTC,CASSPRGTSDFSYEQYF
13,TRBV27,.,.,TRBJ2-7,TGTGCCAGCAGGGCGGGGGCGGCCTACGAGCAGTACTTC,CASRAGAAYEQYF
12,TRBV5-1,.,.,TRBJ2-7,TGCGCCAGCAGCTTCGGCGGTGACGAGCAGTACTTC,CASSFGGDEQYF
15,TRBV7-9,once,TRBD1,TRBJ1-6,TGTGCCAGCAGCCTAGGACAGGGGTATAATTCACCCCTCCACTTT,CASSLGQGYNSPLHF
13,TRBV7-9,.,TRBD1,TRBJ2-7,TGTGCCAGCAGCACGACAGGGGGCTACGAGCAGTACTTC,CASSTTGGYEQYF
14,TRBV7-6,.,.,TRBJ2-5,TGTGCCAGCAGCTTAATGGCAGCGAAAGAGACCCAGTACTTC,CASSLMAAKETQYF
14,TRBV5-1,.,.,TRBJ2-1,TGCGCCAGCAGCTTGGACAGGGTTGACAATGAGCAGTTCTTC,CASSLDRVDNEQFF
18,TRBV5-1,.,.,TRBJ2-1,TGCGCCAGCAGCCCGGGCCAGGGTTTTGCCGTGCTCGTCAATGAGCAGTTCTTC,CASSPGQGFAVLVNEQFF
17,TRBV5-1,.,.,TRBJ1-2,TGCGCCAGCAGCTTGGGTCCATACGATCGGAGGTACTATGGCTACACCTTC,CASSLGPYDRRYYGYTF
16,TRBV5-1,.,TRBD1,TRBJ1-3,TGCGCCAGCAGCAACCGGGACAGAGACTCTGGAAACACCATATATTTT,CASSNRDRDSGNTIYF
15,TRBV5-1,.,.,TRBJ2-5,TGCGCCAGCAGCCACACAGGGGTAGGAGGGGAGACCCAGTACTTC,CASSHTGVGGETQYF
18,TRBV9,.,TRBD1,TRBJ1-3,TGTGCCAGCAGCGTAGAAACCCCTGGGACAGTCTCTGGAAACACCATATATTTT,CASSVETPGTVSGNTIYF
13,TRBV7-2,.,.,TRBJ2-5,TGTGCCAGCAGCTCCCGAGGCCAAGAGACCCAGTACTTC,CASSSRGQETQYF
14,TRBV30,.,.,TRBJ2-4,TGTGCCTGGAACAGAAAGTCAGCCAAAAACATTCAGTACTTC,CAWNRKSAKNIQYF
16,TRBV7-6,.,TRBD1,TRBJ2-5,TGTGCCAGCAGCTTAGCTCCCAGGGGGAAACAAGAGACCCAGTACTTC,CASSLAPRGKQETQYF
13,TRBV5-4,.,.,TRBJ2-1,TGTGCCAGCAGCAACCAGCGGAACAATGAGCAGTTCTTC,CASSNQRNNEQFF
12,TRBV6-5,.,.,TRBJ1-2,TGTGCCAGCAGTTACCAGGGACTCGGCTACACCTTC,CASSYQGLGYTF
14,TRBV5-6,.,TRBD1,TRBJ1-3,TGTGCCAGCAGCACCCTCAGGGGGTGGAACACCATATATTTT,CASSTLRGWNTIYF
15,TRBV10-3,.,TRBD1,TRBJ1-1,TGTGCCATCAGTGGACAGGGTACCGGGGACACTGAAGCTTTCTTT,CAISGQGTGDTEAFF
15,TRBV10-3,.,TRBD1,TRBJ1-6,TGTGCCATCAAGCCCGGGACAGTTTATAATTCACCCCTCCACTTT,CAIKPGTVYNSPLHF